The entry below gives a single T cell receptor beta chain sequence along with its context. The CDR3 consists of 13 residues. V lost 4 bases and J lost 10, with 11 bases in between. CDR1 is MNHEY and CDR2 is SMNVEV in the germline V gene (reference sequence). These data come from a study of blood T cell repertoires in COVID-19. Per the study methods: How many nucleated cells were present was estimated from reference gene primer amplification. Here immunoSEQ multiplex PCR was the method, and the copy in TCRdb shows in-frame clones only, minus some. From that table come the V and J calls and clone size; the DNA was used to work out D and trimming. The sample holds 100,000 or so clones, 65% to 90% seen once.

This sequence was found in a man aged 50-59 years with acute or convalescent COVID-19. The V and J genes are TRBV27 and TRBJ1-6; a weak D match, TRBD1 (5 bases). The sequenced sample consisted of peripheral blood. The CDR3 DNA sequence: TGTGCCAGCAGTTGGCAGGGTGGATCACCCCTCCACTTT. Residues: CASSWQGGSPLHF.